This T cell receptor (beta chain) came from a study of shared clonotypes between healthy human individuals. Germline values: CDR1 SGHKS, CDR2 YYEKEE (reference sequence). The CDR3 has 15 residues. Trimming at V came to 5 bases and at J to 0 bases, leaving 7 bases not matched to a gene. Several immunoSEQ plates held equal portions of the genomic DNA taken from each subset. Template for every sorted-subset replicate PCR totaled roughly 200 ng DNA, some 30,000 T cell genomes. This table comes from immunoSEQ multiplex PCR, and its TCRdb copy is limited to in-frame clones, with some not included. Of 2,100,000 or so clones in the sample, about 94% were seen once. The study, taken as a whole, reports: Some naive CD4 clonotypes, about 5.5%, turned up in common across four donors. Naive subsets generally had larger estimated richness than memory subsets.

Note on this clone: The antigen remains undetermined.

This receptor was obtained from a man aged 18-30 years in good health. The sequenced sample was naive CD4+ T cells sorted from blood. Subset noted: CD45RA+ positively selected. The J gene is TRBJ2-5, the V gene TRBV5-5, with 7 bases aligning to TRBD2. The CDR3 DNA reads as TGTGCCAGCAGACCCTGGGGAGGGTACCAAGAGACCCAGTACTTC. This translates into CASRPWGGYQETQYF.